Each of the 26 T cell receptor beta chains below was sequenced from the same sample in a study of T-cell reconstitution after alpha-beta-depleted transplantation in children. As it was prepared, the TCRbeta library received unique molecular identifiers. TCRdb re-called the PCR reads with MiXCR, one entry per CDR3 protein. Here the sample spans about 540,000 distinct CDR3 sequences, around 18% being singletons. This specimen was PBMCs from the stem cell graft donor, taken from the stem cell graft. Receptor source: a human donor who donated a stem cell graft to a child with acute lymphoblastic leukemia.

This clonotype occurred a few times. The chain carries TRBV5-1 and TRBJ2-5; 7 positions agree with TRBD2. CDR1 and CDR2 from the germline V gene are SGHRS and YFSETQ. V dropped 3 bases and J dropped 1; count of bases not matched to a gene: 3. CDR3 length equals 14 residues. This chain's CDR3 is CASSWTSSQETQYF. CDR3 nucleotide sequence: TGCGCCAGCAGCTGGACTAGTTCCCAAGAGACCCAGTACTTC. Supplemented by reference TRBV5-1 and TRBJ2-5, the full variable domain reads KAGVTQTPRYLIKTRGQQVTLSCSPISGHRSVSWYQQTPGQGLQFLFEYFSETQRNKGNFPGRFSGRQFSNSRSEMNVSTLELGDSALYLCASSWTSSQETQYFGPGTRLLVL.

The chain has TRBV29-1 and TRBJ2-7; possibly TRBD2 for D (6 bases). V lost 7 bases and J lost 1, with 11 bases in between. This CDR3 is 12 amino acids long. The germline V gene encodes CDR1 SQVTM and CDR2 ANQGSEA. CDR3 loop: CSAVTRSYEQYF. CDR3 bases: TGCAGCGCTGTGACTAGATCCTACGAGCAGTACTTC.

The V call is TRBV19, the J call TRBJ1-1; 7 nucleotides match TRBD1. Germline CDR1 and CDR2: LNHDA and SQIVND (reference sequence). The CDR3 length is 13 residues. V trimming: 8 bases; J trimming: 2 bases; junction bases outside the gene matches: 5. The DNA for the CDR3 is TGTGCCAGTCTAACAGGGGACAACACTGAAGCTTTCTTT. Translating it yields CASLTGDNTEAFF.

The chain carries TRBV3-1 and TRBJ2-1, with a tentative D call TRBD2 (5 bases). This CDR3 is 11 amino acids long. V lost 6 bases and J 9 bases, leaving 9 bases between the germline ends. The germline V gene encodes CDR1 LGHDT and CDR2 YNNKEL (reference sequence). The CDR3 bases are TGTGCCAGCAGGCAGAGGGCTGAGCAGTTCTTC. It codes for CASRQRAEQFF.

This clonotype was detected a few times. The chain joins TRBV5-6 to TRBJ1-1; TRBD1 matches 7 bases. The length of the CDR3 is 16 residues. Germline CDR1 reads SGHDT; CDR2 reads YYEEEE. Unmatched junction bases numbered 8, after V lost 0 bases and J lost 3 bases. The CDR3 nucleotides read TGTGCCAGCAGCTTGGTCTCGGCAGGGGGTGACACTGAAGCTTTCTTT. Translation gives CASSLVSAGGDTEAFF.

This rearrangement joins TRBV27 to TRBJ2-1; D possibly corresponds to TRBD1 (6 bases). Germline CDR1 and CDR2: MNHEY and SMNVEV (reference sequence). CDR3 length: 13 residues. V was trimmed by 6 bases and J by 9 bases, leaving 15 bases between them. CDR3 coding DNA: TGTGCCAGCAGAACACAAAGGGGGAGTGAGCAGTTCTTC. It translates to CASRTQRGSEQFF.

The sample holds many counts of this clonotype. The V gene is TRBV20-1, the J gene TRBJ2-3, with a possible D match to TRBD2 (5 bases). Germline values: CDR1 DFQATT, CDR2 SNEGSKA (reference sequence). CDR3 length equals 12 residues. Trimming took 7 bases from V and 2 from J, leaving 10 bases between them. DNA for the CDR3: TGCAGTGGAGGGAGATCCACAGATACGCAGTATTTT. Its protein product is CSGGRSTDTQYF.

In its sample, this clonotype was seen a few times. V is TRBV4-1 and J is TRBJ1-5, with D possibly TRBD1 on 6 matching bases. Trimming took 4 bases from V and 3 from J, leaving 19 bases between them. Germline lookup yields CDR1 MGHRA and CDR2 YSYEKL. This CDR3 has 17 residues. CDR3 sequence: CASSPGPQGRFNQPQHF. The CDR3 coding sequence is TGCGCCAGCAGCCCCGGCCCCCAGGGGAGATTCAATCAGCCCCAGCATTTT.

This clonotype has only a few counts. V and J are TRBV5-1 and TRBJ1-5, with 7 nucleotides matching TRBD1. The CDR3 loop spans 17 amino acids. Germline V gives CDR1 SGHRS, CDR2 YFSETQ. V lost 4 bases, J lost 7 bases, and 17 bases stayed unmatched. In nucleotides, the CDR3 is TGCGCCAGCAGCCAGGGGGGGAAAGTGATCGGCAGGCAGCCCCAGCATTTT. Its protein is CASSQGGKVIGRQPQHF.

V usage is TRBV4-1 and J usage is TRBJ2-1, with D possibly being TRBD1 (5 bases). The length of the CDR3 is 14 residues. Germline loops: CDR1 MGHRA, CDR2 YSYEKL. V lost 1 base to trimming and J lost 15 bases, with 19 bases between them. CDR3 DNA: TGCGCCAGCAGCCAAGTTGTATTGACAGACCGGTCGTTCTTC. Its protein is CASSQVVLTDRSFF.

This clonotype has more than one count but fewer than ten. The chain is built from TRBV29-1 and TRBJ2-1; the D gene could be TRBD1 or TRBD2 (6 bases each). Germline-derived CDR1 and CDR2 are SQVTM and ANQGSEA. The CDR3 is made up of 15 amino acids. V was clipped by 4 bases and J by 0 bases, with 13 bases between them. The CDR3 sequence: CSVVGGLSSYNEQFF. The CDR3 region has the DNA TGCAGCGTTGTGGGGGGCCTAAGCTCCTACAATGAGCAGTTCTTC.

V usage is TRBV20-1 and J usage is TRBJ2-3, with TRBD2 identical over 7 bases. CDR1 is DFQATT and CDR2 is SNEGSKA in the germline V gene (reference sequence). CDR3 length: 14 residues. J gave up 4 bases and V 3 bases, and 7 bases lay outside the gene matches. The CDR3 nucleotides are TGCAGTGCTAGTTGGCGGGAGAAGGCAGATACGCAGTATTTT. It encodes CSASWREKADTQYF.

This clonotype was observed at least ten times. The chain links TRBV10-1 to TRBJ2-1; the match to TRBD2 covers 7 bases. The trim removed 2 bases at V and 4 bases at J, leaving 2 bases unmatched. The CDR3 sequence is 14 residues long. CDR1 WNHNN and CDR2 SYGVQD come from the germline V gene (reference sequence). The CDR3: CASSETSEYNEQFF. The CDR3 region has the DNA TGCGCCAGCAGTGAGACTAGCGAATACAATGAGCAGTTCTTC.

The chain uses TRBV11-2 and TRBJ1-1; TRBD1 agrees at 7 bases. This CDR3 contains 13 residues. Looked up from germline, CDR1 is SGHAT and CDR2 is FQNNGV. V gave up 5 bases and J gave up 5 bases; unmatched junction bases: 5. This CDR3 is CASSTGARTEAFF. Here the CDR3 DNA reads TGTGCCAGCAGCACAGGGGCCCGGACTGAAGCTTTCTTT.

This chain links TRBV30 with TRBJ2-7; 7 positions match TRBD1. Germline-derived CDR1 and CDR2 are GTSNPN and SVGIG (reference sequence). The CDR3 runs 12 residues. V was pared by 5 bases and J by 1 base, with 2 bases of the junction left unmatched. Written as DNA, the CDR3 is TGTGCCTGGGGGGACAGTTCCTACGAGCAGTACTTC. It translates to CAWGDSSYEQYF.

The chain joins TRBV20-1 to TRBJ2-3; no firm D call. The germline V gene has CDR1 DFQATT and CDR2 SNEGSKA (reference sequence). CDR3 length: 13 amino acids. The CDR3 region is CTAPLQWADTQYF. The CDR3 DNA reads as TGCACTGCACCCCTTCAGTGGGCAGATACGCAGTATTTT.

This clonotype was seen once. V usage is TRBV7-9 and J usage is TRBJ2-7, with 11 bases that match TRBD2. Germline CDR1 is SEHNR and CDR2 is FQNEAQ (reference sequence). This CDR3 has 16 residues. The V segment lost 5 bases and the J segment 2 bases; nucleotides outside the gene matches: 8. CDR3 residues: CASSHLTTSGAYEQYF. CDR3 DNA sequence: TGTGCCAGCAGCCATCTTACGACTAGCGGGGCCTACGAGCAGTACTTC.

The chain employs TRBV2 and TRBJ2-5; maybe TRBD2 (5 bases). This CDR3 comprises 14 residues. Trimming left V 4 bases short and J 3 bases short, with 12 bases between. The germline gives CDR1 SNHLY, CDR2 FYNNEI. The CDR3 bases are TGTGCCAGCAGTGCCACAGCGGAGGAAGAGACCCAGTACTTC. Translating gives CASSATAEEETQYF.

The J gene is TRBJ2-1, the V gene TRBV6-5; TRBD1 agrees at 8 bases. The CDR3 has 11 amino acids. CDR1 is MNHEY and CDR2 is SVGAGI in the germline V gene. J gave up 15 bases and V 6 bases, and 7 bases lay outside the gene matches. The CDR3 is CASSRQGRRFF. CDR3 coding DNA: TGTGCCAGCAGCCGACAGGGGCGTAGGTTCTTC.

The rearrangement joins TRBV7-9 to TRBJ1-1; D might be TRBD1 (5 bases). CDR1 is SEHNR, CDR2 FQNEAQ, per germline (reference sequence). The CDR3 loop spans 14 amino acids. The ends were cut back, 5 bases at V and 7 bases at J, with 17 bases in the middle. The chain's CDR3 is CASSKGPREGEAFF. For the CDR3, the DNA is TGTGCCAGCAGCAAGGGACCCAGAGAAGGTGAAGCTTTCTTT. Filled out from reference TRBV7-9 and TRBJ1-1, the complete variable domain reads DTGVSQNPRHKITKRGQNVTFRCDPISEHNRLYWYRQTLGQGPEFLTYFQNEAQLEKSRLLSDRFSAERPKGSFSTLEIQRTEQGDSAMYLCASSKGPREGEAFFGQGTRLTVV.

The chain uses TRBV7-9 and TRBJ1-2, with D perhaps TRBD1 (5 bases). V lost 4 bases, J lost 8 bases, and 14 bases lay in between. The CDR3 loop spans 13 amino acids. The V gene's germline CDR1 is SEHNR and CDR2 FQNEAQ (reference sequence). The CDR3 region has the DNA TGTGCCAGCAGCTCCAGGGACGTTCTCGGCTACACCTTC. Protein product: CASSSRDVLGYTF.

V is TRBV7-3 and J is TRBJ2-5; weak D call: TRBD2 (6 bases). The CDR3 loop spans 15 amino acids. Looked up from germline, CDR1 is SGHTA and CDR2 is FQGTGA. The V and J ends lost 5 bases and 2 bases respectively, with 15 bases between them. This CDR3 is CASSPGRRGQETQYF. In nucleotides, the CDR3 is TGTGCCAGCAGCCCCGGGAGACGGGGGCAAGAGACCCAGTACTTC.

This clonotype came up a few times. The CDR3 DNA reads TGTGCCAGCAGTTTTCAGGAGATGGATACGCAGTATTTT. This encodes CASSFQEMDTQYF. The J gene is TRBJ2-3, the V gene TRBV12-3 or TRBV12-4; no clear D gene. The CDR3 length is 13 residues. The germline V and J ends were trimmed by 3 bases and 6 bases, with 10 bases remaining between them.

The rearrangement joins TRBV5-1 to TRBJ2-2; tentative D call: TRBD1 (6 bases). Looked up from germline, CDR1 is SGHRS and CDR2 is YFSETQ. This CDR3 contains 15 residues. V dropped 0 bases and J dropped 4 bases, with 10 bases sitting between them. The CDR3 region has the DNA TGCGCCAGCAGCTTGGACGCAGGGGCCACCGGGGAGCTGTTTTTT. It translates to CASSLDAGATGELFF.

The chain employs TRBV20-1 and TRBJ2-1; 8 nucleotides match TRBD2. The junction had 10 bases not matched to a gene; V was cut back by 3 bases and J by 6 bases. Germline CDR1 DFQATT, CDR2 SNEGSKA (reference sequence). The CDR3 loop spans 15 amino acids. CDR3 DNA: TGCAGTGCTAGGATAGCGGGAAGGGGTGTCAATGAGCAGTTCTTC. Its translation is CSARIAGRGVNEQFF.

This clonotype appeared a single time. This sequence joins TRBV29-1 and TRBJ1-3; D is unclear. CDR1 and CDR2 from the germline V gene are SQVTM and ANQGSEA. CDR3 size: 12 residues. Trimming removed 6 bases from V and 0 bases from J, with 6 bases in between. The CDR3 coding sequence is TGCAGCGTCCGGACCTCTGGAAACACCATATATTTT. As protein: CSVRTSGNTIYF.